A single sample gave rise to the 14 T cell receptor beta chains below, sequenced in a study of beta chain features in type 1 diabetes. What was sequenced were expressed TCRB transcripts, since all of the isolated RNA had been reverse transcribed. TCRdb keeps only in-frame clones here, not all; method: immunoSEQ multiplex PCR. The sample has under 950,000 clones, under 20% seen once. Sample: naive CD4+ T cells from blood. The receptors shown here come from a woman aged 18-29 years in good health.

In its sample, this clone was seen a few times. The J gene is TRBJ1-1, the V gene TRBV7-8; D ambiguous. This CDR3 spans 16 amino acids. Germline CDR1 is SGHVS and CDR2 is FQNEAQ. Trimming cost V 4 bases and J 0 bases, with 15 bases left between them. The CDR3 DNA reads TGTGCCAGCAGCTCTCGGATGGACGCAATGAACACTGAAGCTTTCTTT. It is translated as CASSSRMDAMNTEAFF.

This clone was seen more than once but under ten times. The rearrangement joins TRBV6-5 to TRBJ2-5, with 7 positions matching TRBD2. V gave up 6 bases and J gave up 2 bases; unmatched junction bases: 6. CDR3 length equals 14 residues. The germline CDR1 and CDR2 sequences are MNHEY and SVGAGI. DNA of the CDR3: TGTGCCAGCAGAAGAGGAGCGGGGCAAGAGACCCAGTACTTC. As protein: CASRRGAGQETQYF.

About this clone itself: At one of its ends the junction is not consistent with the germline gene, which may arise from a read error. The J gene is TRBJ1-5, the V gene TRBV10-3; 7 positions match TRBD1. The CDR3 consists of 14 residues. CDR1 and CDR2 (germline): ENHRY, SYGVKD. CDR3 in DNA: TGTGCCAGCAGTCAAGGGACAGTGTCGCAGCCCCAGCATTTT. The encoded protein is CASSQGTVSQPQHF.

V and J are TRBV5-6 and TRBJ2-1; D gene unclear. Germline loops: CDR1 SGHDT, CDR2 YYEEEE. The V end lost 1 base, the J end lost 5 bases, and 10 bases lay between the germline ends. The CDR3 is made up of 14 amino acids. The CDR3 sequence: CASSLLSGHNEQFF. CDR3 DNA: TGTGCCAGCAGCTTGCTATCTGGGCACAATGAGCAGTTCTTC.

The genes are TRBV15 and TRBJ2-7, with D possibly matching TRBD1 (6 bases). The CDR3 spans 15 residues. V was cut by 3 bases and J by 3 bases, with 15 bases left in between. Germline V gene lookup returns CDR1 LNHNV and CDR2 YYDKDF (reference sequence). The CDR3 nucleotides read TGTGCCACCAGCAGGTTGACAGGCATGGGCTACGAGCAGTACTTC. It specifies CATSRLTGMGYEQYF.

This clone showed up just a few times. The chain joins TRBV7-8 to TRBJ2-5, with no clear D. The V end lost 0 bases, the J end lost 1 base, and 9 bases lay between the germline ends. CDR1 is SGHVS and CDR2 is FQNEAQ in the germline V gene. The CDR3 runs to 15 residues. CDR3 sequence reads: CASSLALTRQETQYF. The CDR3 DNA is TGTGCCAGCAGCTTAGCGCTTACTCGCCAAGAGACCCAGTACTTC.

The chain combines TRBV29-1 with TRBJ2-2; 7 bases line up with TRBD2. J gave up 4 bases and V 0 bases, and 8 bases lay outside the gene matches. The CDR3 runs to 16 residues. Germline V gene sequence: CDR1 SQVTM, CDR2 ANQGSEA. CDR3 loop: CSVEDRGSRITGELFF. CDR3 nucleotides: TGCAGCGTTGAAGATCGCGGGAGTCGTATCACCGGGGAGCTGTTTTTT.

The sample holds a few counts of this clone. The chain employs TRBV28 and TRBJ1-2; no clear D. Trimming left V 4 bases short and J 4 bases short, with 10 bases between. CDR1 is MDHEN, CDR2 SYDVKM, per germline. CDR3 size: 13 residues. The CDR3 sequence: CASSSRFRYGYTF. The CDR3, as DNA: TGTGCCAGCAGTTCCAGATTCCGCTATGGCTACACCTTC.

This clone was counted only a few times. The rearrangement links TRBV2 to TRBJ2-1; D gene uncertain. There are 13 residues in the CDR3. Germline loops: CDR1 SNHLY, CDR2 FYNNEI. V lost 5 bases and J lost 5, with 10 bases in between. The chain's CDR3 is CASSKELDNEQFF. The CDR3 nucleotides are TGTGCCAGCAGTAAGGAATTGGACAATGAGCAGTTCTTC.

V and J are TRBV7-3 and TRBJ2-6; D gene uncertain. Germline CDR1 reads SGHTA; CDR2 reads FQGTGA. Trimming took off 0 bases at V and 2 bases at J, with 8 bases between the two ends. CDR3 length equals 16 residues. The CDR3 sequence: CASSLTRVTGANVLTF. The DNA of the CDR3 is TGTGCCAGCAGCTTAACTAGGGTTACTGGGGCCAACGTCCTGACTTTC. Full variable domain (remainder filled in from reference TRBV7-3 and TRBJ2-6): GAGVSQTPSNKVTEKGKYVELRCDPISGHTALYWYRQSLGQGPEFLIYFQGTGAADDSGLPNDRFFAVRPEGSVSTLKIQRTERGDSAVYLCASSLTRVTGANVLTFGAGSRLTVL.

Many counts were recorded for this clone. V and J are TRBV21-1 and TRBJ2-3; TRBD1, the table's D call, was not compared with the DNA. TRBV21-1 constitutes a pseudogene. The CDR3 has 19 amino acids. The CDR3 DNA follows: TGTGCCAGCAGCCATATGGACAGGGTTTGCTCAAAATGCACAGATACGCAGTATTTT. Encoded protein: CASSHMDRVCSKCTDTQYF.

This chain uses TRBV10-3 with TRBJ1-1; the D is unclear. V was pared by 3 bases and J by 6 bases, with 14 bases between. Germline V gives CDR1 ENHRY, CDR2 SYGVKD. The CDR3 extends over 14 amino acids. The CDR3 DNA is TGTGCCATCAGTGACCTAAACCTGAAGGCTGAAGCTTTCTTT. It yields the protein CAISDLNLKAEAFF.

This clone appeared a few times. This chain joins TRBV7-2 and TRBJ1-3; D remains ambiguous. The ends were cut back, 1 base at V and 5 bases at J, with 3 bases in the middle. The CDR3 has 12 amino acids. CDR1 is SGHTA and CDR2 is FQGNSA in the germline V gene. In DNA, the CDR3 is TGTGCCAGCAGCTTAGACAGAAACACCATATATTTT. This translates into CASSLDRNTIYF.

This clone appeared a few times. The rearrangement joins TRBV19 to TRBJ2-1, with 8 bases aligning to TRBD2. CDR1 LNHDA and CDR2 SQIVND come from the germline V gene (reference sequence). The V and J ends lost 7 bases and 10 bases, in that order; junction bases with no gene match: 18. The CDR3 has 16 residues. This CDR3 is CASKGLIAGSIIEQFF. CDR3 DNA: TGTGCCAGTAAGGGCCTGATAGCGGGATCGATCATCGAGCAGTTCTTC.